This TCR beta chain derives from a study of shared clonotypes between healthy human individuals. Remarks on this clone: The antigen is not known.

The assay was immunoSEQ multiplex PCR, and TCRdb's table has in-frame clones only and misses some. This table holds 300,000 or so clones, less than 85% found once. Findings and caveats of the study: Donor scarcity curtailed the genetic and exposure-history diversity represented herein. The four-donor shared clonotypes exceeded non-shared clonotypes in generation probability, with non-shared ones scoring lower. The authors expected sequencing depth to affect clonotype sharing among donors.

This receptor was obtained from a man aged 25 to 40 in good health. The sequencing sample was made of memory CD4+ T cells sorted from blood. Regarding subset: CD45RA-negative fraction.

CDR3 region: CASSEPRKGNEQFF. The DNA for the CDR3 is TGTGCCAGCAGTGAACCTCGAAAGGGAAATGAGCAGTTCTTC. The chain employs TRBV6-1 and TRBJ2-1; D gene uncertain. The CDR3 consists of 14 residues. V was cut by 2 bases and J by 7 bases, with 12 bases left in between. CDR1 and CDR2 (germline): MNHNS, SASEGT.